This T cell receptor beta chain was identified during a study of CD8 T cells in Susac syndrome. With random hexamers, reverse transcription was performed on roughly 0.5 to 1 ug of RNA. A single record per CDR3 protein comes from TCRdb applying MiXCR to the immunoSEQ multiplex PCR reads. The sample records approximately 260,000 distinct CDR3 sequences, about 96% being singletons. From blood CD8+ and CD4+ T cells, the TCR beta chain was sequenced. While CD8+ and CD4+ T cells were isolated negatively, TEMRA cells were enriched by FACS. The CDR3 has 19 residues. The J segment lost 0 bases and the V segment lost 3 bases, leaving 9 bases of the junction unmatched. In germline, CDR1 is LNHNV, CDR2 YYDKDF (reference sequence).

The TCR was taken from a human donor with Susac syndrome. The sample taken for sequencing was CD4+ T cells from PBMCs. J is TRBJ2-6 and V is TRBV15, with TRBD1 matching over 9 bases. This CDR3 is CATSRPSGTGPSGANVLTF. The CDR3 region has the DNA TGTGCCACCAGCAGGCCATCCGGGACAGGGCCCTCTGGGGCCAACGTCCTGACTTTC.